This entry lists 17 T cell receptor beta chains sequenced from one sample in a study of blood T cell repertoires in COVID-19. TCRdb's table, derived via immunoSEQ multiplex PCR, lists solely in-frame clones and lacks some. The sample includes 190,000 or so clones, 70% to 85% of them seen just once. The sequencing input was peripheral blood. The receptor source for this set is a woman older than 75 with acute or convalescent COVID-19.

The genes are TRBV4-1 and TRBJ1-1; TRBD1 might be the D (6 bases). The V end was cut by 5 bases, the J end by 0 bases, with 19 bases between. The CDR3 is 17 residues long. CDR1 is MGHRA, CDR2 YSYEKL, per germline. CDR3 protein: CASSYSGALLVNTEAFF. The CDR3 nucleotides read TGCGCCAGCAGCTACTCAGGGGCGCTGTTGGTGAACACTGAAGCTTTCTTT.

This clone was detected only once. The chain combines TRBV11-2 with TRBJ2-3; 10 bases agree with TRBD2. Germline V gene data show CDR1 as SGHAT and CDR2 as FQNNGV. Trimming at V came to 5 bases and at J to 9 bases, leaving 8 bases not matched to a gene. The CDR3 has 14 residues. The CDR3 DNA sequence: TGTGCCAGCAGCCCACGGGCTAGCGGGGGAACGCAGTATTTT. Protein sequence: CASSPRASGGTQYF.

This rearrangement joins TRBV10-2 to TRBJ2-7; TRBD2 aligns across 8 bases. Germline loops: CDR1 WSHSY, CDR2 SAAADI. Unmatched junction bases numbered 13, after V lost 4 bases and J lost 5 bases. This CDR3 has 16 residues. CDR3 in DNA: TGCGCCAGCAGTGGGATTGAGGTAGCGGGATTGCACGAGCAGTACTTC. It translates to CASSGIEVAGLHEQYF.

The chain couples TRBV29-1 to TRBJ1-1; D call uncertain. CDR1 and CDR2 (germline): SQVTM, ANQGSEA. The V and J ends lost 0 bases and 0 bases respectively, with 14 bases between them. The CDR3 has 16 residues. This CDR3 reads CSVEDRRNWVNTEAFF. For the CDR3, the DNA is TGCAGCGTTGAAGATCGGAGGAATTGGGTGAACACTGAAGCTTTCTTT.

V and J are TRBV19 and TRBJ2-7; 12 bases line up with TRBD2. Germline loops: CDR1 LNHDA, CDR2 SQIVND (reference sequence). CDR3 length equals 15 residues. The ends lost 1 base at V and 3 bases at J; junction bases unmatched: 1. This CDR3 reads CASSIGTSGIYEQYF. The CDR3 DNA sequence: TGTGCCAGTAGTATAGGGACTAGCGGGATCTACGAGCAGTACTTC.

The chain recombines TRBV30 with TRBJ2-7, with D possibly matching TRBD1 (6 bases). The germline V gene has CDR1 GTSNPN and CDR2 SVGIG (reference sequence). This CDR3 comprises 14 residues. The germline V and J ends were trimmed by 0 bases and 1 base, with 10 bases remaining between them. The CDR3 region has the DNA TGTGCCTGGAGTGTACGGGGACAATCCTACGAGCAGTACTTC. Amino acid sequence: CAWSVRGQSYEQYF.

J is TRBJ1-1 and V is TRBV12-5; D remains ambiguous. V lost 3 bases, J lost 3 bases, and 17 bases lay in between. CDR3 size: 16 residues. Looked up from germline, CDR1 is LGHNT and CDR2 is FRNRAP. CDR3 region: CASGFPLWARDTEAFF. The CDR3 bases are TGTGCTAGTGGTTTCCCTCTCTGGGCGCGGGACACTGAAGCTTTCTTT.

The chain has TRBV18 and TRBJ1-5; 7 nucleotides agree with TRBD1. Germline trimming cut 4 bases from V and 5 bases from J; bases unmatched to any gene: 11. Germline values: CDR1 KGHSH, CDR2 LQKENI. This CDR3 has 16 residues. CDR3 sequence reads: CASSRSRQGYHQPQHF. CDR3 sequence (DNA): TGTGCCAGCTCACGCTCCCGACAGGGATATCATCAGCCCCAGCATTTT.

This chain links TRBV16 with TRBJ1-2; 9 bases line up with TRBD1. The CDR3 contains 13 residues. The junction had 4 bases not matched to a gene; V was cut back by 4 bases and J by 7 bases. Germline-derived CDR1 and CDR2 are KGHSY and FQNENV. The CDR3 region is CASSRDREGGYTF. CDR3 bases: TGTGCCAGCAGCCGGGACAGGGAGGGTGGCTACACCTTC.

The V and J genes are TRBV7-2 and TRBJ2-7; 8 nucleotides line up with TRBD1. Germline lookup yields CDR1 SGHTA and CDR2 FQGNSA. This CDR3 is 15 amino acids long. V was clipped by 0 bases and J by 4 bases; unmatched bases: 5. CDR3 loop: CASSLAAGGGYEQYF. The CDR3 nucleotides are TGTGCCAGCAGCTTAGCGGCAGGGGGCGGTTACGAGCAGTACTTC.

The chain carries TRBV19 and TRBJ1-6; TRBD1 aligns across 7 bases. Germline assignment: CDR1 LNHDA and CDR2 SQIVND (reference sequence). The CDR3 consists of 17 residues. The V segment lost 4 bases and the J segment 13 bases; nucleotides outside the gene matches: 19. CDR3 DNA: TGTGCCAGTAGTAGAGTGGATCCAACCAGGGGGACCTATCCCCTCCACTTT. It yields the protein CASSRVDPTRGTYPLHF.

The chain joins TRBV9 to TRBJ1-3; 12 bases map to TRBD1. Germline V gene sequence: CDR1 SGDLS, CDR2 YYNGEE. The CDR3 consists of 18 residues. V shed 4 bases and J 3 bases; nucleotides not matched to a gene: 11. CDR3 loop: CASSPFLGQGASGNTIYF. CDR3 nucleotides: TGTGCCAGCAGCCCCTTTCTGGGACAGGGGGCAAGTGGAAACACCATATATTTT. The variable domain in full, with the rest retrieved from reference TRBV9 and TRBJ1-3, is DSGVTQTPKHLITATGQRVTLRCSPRSGDLSVYWYQQSLDQGLQFLIQYYNGEERAKGNILERFSAQQFPDLHSELNLSSLELGDSALYFCASSPFLGQGASGNTIYFGEGSWLTVV.

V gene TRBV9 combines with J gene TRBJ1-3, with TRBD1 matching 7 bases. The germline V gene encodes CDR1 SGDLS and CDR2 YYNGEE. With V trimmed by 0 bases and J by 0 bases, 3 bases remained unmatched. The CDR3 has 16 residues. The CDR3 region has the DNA TGTGCCAGCAGCGTAGCAGGGGGAGCCTCTGGAAACACCATATATTTT. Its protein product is CASSVAGGASGNTIYF.

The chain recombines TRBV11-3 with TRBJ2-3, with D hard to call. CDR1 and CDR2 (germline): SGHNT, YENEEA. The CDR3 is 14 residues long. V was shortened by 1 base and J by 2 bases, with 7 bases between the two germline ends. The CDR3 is CASSLGQITDTQYF. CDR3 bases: TGTGCCAGCAGCTTAGGGCAGATCACAGATACGCAGTATTTT.

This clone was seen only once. CDR3 nucleotides: TGTGCCAGCAGCCCGACAGGGGGTGAAAAACTGTTTTTT. It is translated as CASSPTGGEKLFF. This sequence joins TRBV7-2 and TRBJ1-4, with 9 positions matching TRBD1. This CDR3 comprises 13 residues. The germline CDR1 and CDR2 sequences are SGHTA and FQGNSA. After removal of 5 bases from V and 7 bases from J, the junction contained 2 bases not matched to a gene.

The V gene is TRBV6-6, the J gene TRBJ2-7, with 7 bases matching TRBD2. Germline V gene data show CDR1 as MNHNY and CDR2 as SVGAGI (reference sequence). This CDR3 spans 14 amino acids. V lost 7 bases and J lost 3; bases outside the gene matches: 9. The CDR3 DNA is TGTGCCAGCATAGCGGGCCCCCCCGACTACGAGCAGTACTTC. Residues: CASIAGPPDYEQYF.

CDR3 sequence reads: CASSSQGAAYNEQFF. In nucleotides, the CDR3 is TGTGCCAGCAGTTCCCAGGGGGCGGCCTACAATGAGCAGTTCTTC. The chain joins TRBV6-5 to TRBJ2-1, with 8 bases lining up with TRBD1. The J segment lost 2 bases and the V segment lost 4 bases, leaving 4 bases of the junction unmatched. Per germline, CDR1 MNHEY and CDR2 SVGAGI. The CDR3 length is 15 residues.